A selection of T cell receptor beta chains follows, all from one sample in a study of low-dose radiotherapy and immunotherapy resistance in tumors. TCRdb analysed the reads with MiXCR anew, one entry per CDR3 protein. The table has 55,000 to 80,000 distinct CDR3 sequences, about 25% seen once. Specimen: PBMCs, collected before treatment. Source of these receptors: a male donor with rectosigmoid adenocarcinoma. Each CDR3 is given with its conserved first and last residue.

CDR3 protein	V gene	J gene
CASSLAETQYF	TRBV7-9	TRBJ2-5
CASSSGLAGVGEQFF	TRBV6-6	TRBJ2-1
CASSPGPRVRNEQFF	TRBV7-3	TRBJ2-1
CASSGEVGTEAFF	TRBV13	TRBJ1-1
CASSGQGHVETQYF	TRBV6-6	TRBJ2-5
CASSLAVGTYEQYF	TRBV18	TRBJ2-7
CASSWRTGRRGANVLTF	TRBV4-1	TRBJ2-6
CASSPNPTSYEQYF	TRBV12-3/TRBV12-4	TRBJ2-7
CASSLEVGAGTQYF	TRBV12-3/TRBV12-4	TRBJ2-5
CASSRGQWLEQYF	TRBV7-2	TRBJ2-7
CASSPQTGGDGYTF	TRBV12-3/TRBV12-4	TRBJ1-2
CASSPADRQDTSDGAFSYEQYF	TRBV3-1	TRBJ2-7
CASRLRGNTEAFF	TRBV6-5	TRBJ1-1
CASSFGTGHEQYF	TRBV27	TRBJ2-7
CASLSGQGGYNEQFF	TRBV28	TRBJ2-1
CASSLGGGQPQHF	TRBV5-6	TRBJ1-5
CASSLFQAPKTQYF	TRBV28	TRBJ2-5
CASRPRGPPGRGNTTEAFF	TRBV19	TRBJ1-1
CASRKQGAGTGELFF	TRBV2	TRBJ2-2
CASTALNEQYF	TRBV28	TRBJ2-7
CASDQVPGPGLWPQHF	TRBV2	TRBJ1-5
CASSFIGQGVDTQYF	TRBV27	TRBJ2-3
CASSQEVASTDTQYF	TRBV4-1	TRBJ2-3
CASSLNSVPYEQYF	TRBV6-2/TRBV6-3	TRBJ2-7
CATSDYRGTVEDYNEQFF	TRBV24-1	TRBJ2-1
CASRRWNRRLTYEQYF	TRBV28	TRBJ2-7
CASSLPPDRYPSTDTQYF	TRBV28	TRBJ2-3
CASSICGLAGGHNEQFF	TRBV9	TRBJ2-1
CASNGGDVETQYF	TRBV6-2/TRBV6-3	TRBJ2-5
CASSLTYTEAFF	TRBV7-2	TRBJ1-1
CASSLALAASGEQFF	TRBV7-6	TRBJ2-1
CASGALSGAGELFF	TRBV2	TRBJ2-2
CASLAGGANEQFF	TRBV2	TRBJ2-1
CASGGKYQPQHF	TRBV28	TRBJ1-5
CATSDPQDISNIQYF	TRBV24-1	TRBJ2-4
CASSLGYYNEQFF	TRBV5-6	TRBJ2-1
CATSSGNLNQPQHF	TRBV24-1	TRBJ1-5
CASSLRPETQYF	TRBV28	TRBJ2-5
CASSYFGTSGSEQFF	TRBV27	TRBJ2-1
CASSLSVAGSGGWYNEQFF	TRBV7-2	TRBJ2-1
CSANTDTQYF	TRBV20-1	TRBJ2-3
CASSTFVGQGKETQYF	TRBV28	TRBJ2-5
CASSLQVNQPQHF	TRBV7-2	TRBJ1-5
CASSSFGVPEQFF	TRBV7-2	TRBJ2-1
CASSPWGQGRNYGYTF	TRBV28	TRBJ1-2
CASSSRQAPEQYF	TRBV7-9	TRBJ2-7
CASSYGFARANVLTF	TRBV6-5	TRBJ2-6
CASSSPGQGAPEQYF	TRBV12-3/TRBV12-4	TRBJ2-7
CASSSRGVGQQPQHF	TRBV12-3/TRBV12-4	TRBJ1-5
CASSQGQETQYF	TRBV4-3	TRBJ2-5
CASSLHRGLTGELFF	TRBV27	TRBJ2-2
CASSSSGVPNTEAFF	TRBV7-2	TRBJ1-1
CATSGSSSYNEQFF	TRBV24-1	TRBJ2-1
CASSFTGDYGYTF	TRBV7-2	TRBJ1-2
CAISESTSVTYEQYF	TRBV10-3	TRBJ2-7
CSASRTGHSYEQYF	TRBV20-1	TRBJ2-7
CASSRPPGWEGLIAGTGELFF	TRBV12-3/TRBV12-4	TRBJ2-2
CAWTSGIYEQYF	TRBV30	TRBJ2-7
CASSPQDGLPRESQYF	TRBV7-2	TRBJ2-5